This T cell receptor (beta chain) was obtained from a study of blood T cells in healthy people across ages. Whole-study results and caveats: Diversity of TCR beta per million T cells declined in a roughly linear way with age.

As for this clonotype: The antigen is undetermined.

The CDR3 totals 15 residues. The use of a sample-barcoded 5' primer and a J-beta primer mix characterized a second PCR of roughly 7 to 12 cycles. In TCRdb, the 5' RACE reads were re-called with MiXCR into one record per CDR3 protein. This sample carries roughly 730,000 distinct CDR3 sequences, roughly three fifths of them seen once, and the ten largest clones take more than 25%. The V gene is TRBV21-1, the J gene TRBJ2-7; the listed D gene, TRBD1, was not tested against the DNA. TRBV21-1 is labeled a pseudogene. The clonotype comes from a middle-aged man in good health. Sample: blood. CDR3 residues: CASSKDPGNSYEQYF. DNA of the CDR3: TGTGCCAGCAGCAAAGATCCAGGGAATTCCTACGAGCAGTACTTC.